The next 26 T cell receptor beta chains were all read from a single sample in a study of T-cell reconstitution after alpha-beta-depleted transplantation in children. Using unique molecular identifiers, the investigators prepared the TCRbeta library. Via MiXCR, TCRdb re-called the PCR reads, giving one row per CDR3 protein. The sample holds approximately 590,000 distinct CDR3 sequences, more than 9% seen once. The starting material was PBMCs from the stem cell graft donor, obtained from the stem cell graft. These receptors were obtained from a human donor who donated a stem cell graft to a child with acute myeloid leukemia.

Here the CDR3 reads CASSPTQGIYEQYF. The CDR3 DNA is TGTGCCAGCAGTCCCACACAGGGGATCTACGAGCAGTACTTC. This rearrangement joins TRBV6-2 or TRBV6-3 to TRBJ2-7, with 7 positions matching TRBD1. The germline CDR1 and CDR2 sequences are MNHEY and SVGEGT. V lost 5 bases to trimming and J lost 3 bases; unmatched junction nucleotides: 7. The CDR3 loop spans 14 amino acids.

This clonotype has a count of ten or more. The rearrangement uses TRBV28 and TRBJ2-7, with a weak D call TRBD2 (6 bases). The ends were cut back, 6 bases at V and 2 bases at J, with 17 bases in the middle. CDR3 size: 15 residues. Germline loops: CDR1 MDHEN, CDR2 SYDVKM. The CDR3 sequence is CASSSPGTFTYEQYF. The DNA for the CDR3 is TGTGCCAGCAGCAGCCCCGGGACTTTTACCTACGAGCAGTACTTC.

In its sample, this clonotype was seen a few times. The chain recombines TRBV7-3 with TRBJ2-2; TRBD2 aligns across 8 bases. J gave up 7 bases and V 5 bases, and 3 bases lay outside the gene matches. CDR1 and CDR2 from the germline V gene are SGHTA and FQGTGA. CDR3 size: 13 residues. The CDR3 region has the DNA TGTGCCAGCAGCACTAGCGGCCTCGGGGAGCTGTTTTTT. Its protein product is CASSTSGLGELFF.

This clonotype has just a few counts. The chain combines TRBV20-1 with TRBJ1-2, with D unresolved. In germline, CDR1 is DFQATT, CDR2 SNEGSKA (reference sequence). This CDR3 is built from 13 residues. V was trimmed by 5 bases and J by 2 bases, leaving 12 bases between them. The CDR3 spells CSAASGENYGYTF. The CDR3 nucleotides are TGCAGTGCTGCCTCGGGAGAAAACTATGGCTACACCTTC.

The chain joins TRBV4-3 to TRBJ1-6; no clear D gene. Trimming took 0 bases from V and 0 from J, leaving 12 bases between them. This CDR3 region has 18 residues. Germline V CDR1 and CDR2: LGHNA, YSLEER. CDR3 nucleotides: TGCGCCAGCAGCCAAGATAGGCTCTCCAGCTCCTATAATTCACCCCTCCACTTT. Translated, it gives CASSQDRLSSSYNSPLHF.

This clonotype was observed many times. This rearrangement joins TRBV29-1 to TRBJ2-1; the match to TRBD2 covers 11 bases. J gave up 3 bases and V 5 bases, and 3 bases lay outside the gene matches. CDR3 size: 14 residues. From germline, CDR1 is SQVTM and CDR2 ANQGSEA. The CDR3: CSVTSGSNYNEQFF. The CDR3 DNA reads TGCAGCGTTACTAGCGGGAGTAACTACAATGAGCAGTTCTTC.

This clonotype has a count of ten or more. The chain has TRBV30 and TRBJ2-7, with D maybe TRBD2 (5 bases). The germline V and J ends were trimmed by 4 bases and 3 bases, with 7 bases remaining between them. CDR3 length: 11 amino acids. Germline V gene lookup returns CDR1 GTSNPN and CDR2 SVGIG (reference sequence). CDR3 nucleotide sequence: TGTGCCTGGACTAGCAGCTACGAGCAGTACTTC. Translating it yields CAWTSSYEQYF.

This clonotype has only a few counts. V and J are TRBV9 and TRBJ2-7; 14 nucleotides line up with TRBD2. The CDR3 has 16 residues. Germline V lookup: CDR1 SGDLS, CDR2 YYNGEE. V lost 0 bases and J lost 4; bases outside the gene matches: 3. The CDR3 nucleotides are TGTGCCAGCAGCGTAGCGGGACTAGCGGGAGTTTACGAGCAGTACTTC. Its translation is CASSVAGLAGVYEQYF.

This clonotype was seen only a few times. The chain uses TRBV20-1 and TRBJ2-7; D might be TRBD1 (5 bases). The V gene's germline CDR1 is DFQATT and CDR2 SNEGSKA (reference sequence). V was shortened by 5 bases and J by 0 bases, with 11 bases between the two germline ends. The CDR3 extends over 13 amino acids. The CDR3 loop reads CSARRQTSYEQYF. The DNA of the CDR3 is TGCAGTGCTCGAAGACAGACCTCCTACGAGCAGTACTTC.

This clonotype has at least ten counts. The rearrangement links TRBV6-5 to TRBJ1-3; D is possibly TRBD1 (5 bases). The CDR3 loop spans 15 amino acids. With 4 bases removed from V and 4 bases from J, the gap between germline ends came to 14 bases. Germline lookup yields CDR1 MNHEY and CDR2 SVGAGI. The CDR3 here is CASSFVGAGGNTIYF. The CDR3 DNA is TGTGCCAGCAGTTTCGTCGGGGCAGGGGGAAACACCATATATTTT.

This clonotype was seen repeatedly, ten times or more. V gene TRBV20-1 combines with J gene TRBJ2-7; maybe TRBD2 (6 bases). V lost 0 bases, J lost 7 bases, and 13 bases lay in between. CDR1 is DFQATT, CDR2 SNEGSKA, per germline (reference sequence). The CDR3 sequence is 13 residues long. DNA for the CDR3: TGCAGTGCTAGAGAGGGGGGAAAAAGAGAGCAGTACTTC. Amino acids: CSAREGGKREQYF.

As regards this clonotype: The CDR3 does not close with the conserved phenylalanine or tryptophan, likely indicating a read error. This sequence joins TRBV12-3 or TRBV12-4 and TRBJ2-6; D might be TRBD1 (6 bases). CDR3 length equals 15 residues. V lost 6 bases and J 2 bases, leaving 11 bases between the germline ends. CDR3 region: CASRFRGTGANVLTI. The CDR3 DNA reads as TGTGCCAGCAGATTCAGGGGAACTGGGGCCAACGTCCTGACTATC.

V and J are TRBV18 and TRBJ2-7; no clear D gene. The CDR3 spans 18 residues. The germline V gene encodes CDR1 KGHSH and CDR2 LQKENI. The V gene lost 2 bases and the J gene lost 3 bases, with 23 bases spanning the gap. This CDR3 reads CASSPNGIGRGSLYEQYF. DNA for the CDR3: TGTGCCAGCTCACCAAATGGAATAGGGCGAGGTTCGCTCTACGAGCAGTACTTC. The whole variable domain, filled in from reference TRBV18 and TRBJ2-7, reads NAGVMQNPRHLVRRRGQEARLRCSPMKGHSHVYWYRQLPEEGLKFMVYLQKENIIDESGMPKERFSAEFPKEGPSILRIQQVVRGDSAAYFCASSPNGIGRGSLYEQYFGPGTRLTVT.

In its sample, this clonotype was seen many times. This chain uses TRBV6-2 or TRBV6-3 with TRBJ1-5; 7 bases map to TRBD1. The CDR3 has 15 residues. Germline V lookup: CDR1 MNHEY, CDR2 SVGEGT. J gave up 7 bases and V 2 bases, and 8 bases lay outside the gene matches. The CDR3 loop reads CASSYPGGSGQPQHF. CDR3 in DNA: TGTGCCAGCAGTTACCCAGGGGGGTCAGGGCAGCCCCAGCATTTT.

The gene calls are TRBV29-1 and TRBJ2-7; TRBD1 aligns across 12 bases. This CDR3 comprises 15 residues. The J segment lost 3 bases and the V segment lost 6 bases, leaving 9 bases of the junction unmatched. Germline CDR1 SQVTM, CDR2 ANQGSEA. The CDR3 DNA reads TGCAGCGTCGGCGTTGGGACAGGGGGCTTCTACGAGCAGTACTTC. Protein product: CSVGVGTGGFYEQYF.

This chain joins TRBV6-5 and TRBJ2-7; unclear D gene. V was trimmed by 2 bases and J by 3 bases, leaving 11 bases between them. The CDR3 has 14 amino acids. Germline V CDR1 and CDR2: MNHEY, SVGAGI. The CDR3 DNA is TGTGCCAGCAGTTACGACAACCGCTACTACGAGCAGTACTTC. It codes for CASSYDNRYYEQYF.

V gene TRBV5-1 combines with J gene TRBJ2-2; no clear D gene. This CDR3 comprises 16 residues. Germline lookup yields CDR1 SGHRS and CDR2 YFSETQ. The V and J ends lost 0 bases and 0 bases respectively, with 9 bases between them. This chain's CDR3 is CASSLVVRANTGELFF. CDR3 nucleotide sequence: TGCGCCAGCAGCTTGGTCGTCAGAGCGAACACCGGGGAGCTGTTTTTT.

CDR3 sequence (DNA): TGTGCCAGTAGTATAGATCGAATCCCTGGGGCCGGGGAGCTGTTTTTT. Translation gives CASSIDRIPGAGELFF. The genes are TRBV19 and TRBJ2-2; unclear D gene. This CDR3 spans 16 amino acids. Trimming took off 0 bases at V and 6 bases at J, with 14 bases between the two ends. Looked up from germline, CDR1 is LNHDA and CDR2 is SQIVND (reference sequence).

This clonotype was picked up many times. The chain carries TRBV7-6 and TRBJ2-7; 9 nucleotides agree with TRBD2. This CDR3 is 16 amino acids long. J was trimmed by 5 bases and V by 1 base; bases with no gene match: 9. In germline, CDR1 is SGHVS, CDR2 FNYEAQ. The CDR3: CASSLVASGIQNEQYF. CDR3 in DNA: TGTGCCAGCAGCTTAGTCGCTAGCGGGATTCAGAACGAGCAGTACTTC.

The V and J genes are TRBV5-1 and TRBJ1-2; D uncertain. CDR1 is SGHRS and CDR2 is YFSETQ in the germline V gene. The CDR3 covers 12 residues. Trimming removed 4 bases at V and 6 bases at J, with 10 bases between. CDR3 nucleotide sequence: TGCGCCAGCAGCCCCGGACCGGATGGCTACACCTTC. It yields the protein CASSPGPDGYTF.

This clonotype showed up just a few times. The chain employs TRBV5-4 and TRBJ1-2; weak D call: TRBD1 (6 bases). Germline V gene data show CDR1 as SGHNT and CDR2 as YYREEE (reference sequence). The CDR3 is made up of 14 amino acids. The V end was cut by 0 bases, the J end by 6 bases, with 12 bases between. The CDR3: CASSLAMKGDGYTF. DNA for the CDR3: TGTGCCAGCAGCTTGGCCATGAAGGGGGATGGCTACACCTTC.

This clonotype was seen only a few times. The CDR3 nucleotides are TGTGCCAGCAGCCCCTTTGGAGAGGCCGAAAACATTCAGTACTTC. It codes for CASSPFGEAENIQYF. The chain is built from TRBV4-2 and TRBJ2-4; no clear D. Trimming took 4 bases from V and 5 from J, leaving 15 bases between them. Germline V gene lookup returns CDR1 LGHNA and CDR2 YNFKEQ. This CDR3 contains 15 residues.

This clonotype came up many times. The chain is built from TRBV12-3 or TRBV12-4 and TRBJ2-7, with a possible D match to TRBD2 (5 bases). The CDR3 consists of 13 residues. Trimming took 10 bases from V and 6 from J, leaving 19 bases between them. The CDR3 loop is CATQPVGAGEQYF. The CDR3 nucleotides read TGTGCCACCCAGCCCGTGGGAGCTGGCGAGCAGTACTTC.

In its sample, this clonotype was seen a few times. The chain uses TRBV6-5 and TRBJ2-7; 7 bases are a match to TRBD1. V lost 2 bases, J lost 0 bases, and 4 bases stayed unmatched. This CDR3 is 15 amino acids long. Germline CDR1 is MNHEY and CDR2 is SVGAGI. The CDR3 nucleotides read TGTGCCAGCAGTTACCGGACAGGCCGCTCCTACGAGCAGTACTTC. Residues: CASSYRTGRSYEQYF.

This clonotype was seen ten or more times. This chain uses TRBV20-1 with TRBJ2-2; D may match TRBD1 or TRBD2 (5 bases each). There are 14 residues in the CDR3. V was cut by 0 bases and J by 6 bases, with 11 bases left in between. The germline CDR1 and CDR2 sequences are DFQATT and SNEGSKA (reference sequence). CDR3 nucleotide sequence: TGCAGTGCTAGAGAGGTCCAGGGAGCCGGGGAGCTGTTTTTT. Amino acid sequence: CSAREVQGAGELFF.

The rearrangement uses TRBV4-3 and TRBJ2-3, with TRBD2 matching over 8 bases. The CDR3 has 17 amino acids. V gave up 0 bases and J gave up 4 bases; unmatched junction bases: 9. Germline assignment: CDR1 LGHNA and CDR2 YSLEER. CDR3 region: CASSQDPVAGSADTQYF. CDR3 DNA sequence: TGCGCCAGCAGCCAAGATCCGGTAGCGGGATCAGCAGATACGCAGTATTTT.